Listed below are T cell receptor beta chains from one sample, sequenced in a study of cytomegalovirus exposure and HLA in healthy donors. The data were produced by immunoSEQ multiplex PCR, yet TCRdb's version contains in-frame clones alone and is incomplete. Of approximately 280,000 clones listed, about 86% are singletons. Sequenced: PBMCs. The origin of the receptors is a woman in her late teens or twenties in good health and CMV-seronegative. Both conserved end residues are part of each CDR3. A D gene is named only where the DNA matches it firmly. The listing skips clone size in some rows; elsewhere it reads once, few, many or a size class.

j_gene: TRBJ1-2; d_gene: NA; abundance: few; v_gene: TRBV7-2; CDR3nt: TGTGCCAGCAGACTCATAATGGACAGTTCCGGCACCTTC; CDR3aa: CASRLIMDSSGTF
j_gene: TRBJ2-1; d_gene: TRBD1; abundance: once; v_gene: TRBV10-3; CDR3nt: TGTGCCATCAGCCAGGGACAGGGGGGCCACAATGAGCAGTTCTTC; CDR3aa: CAISQGQGGHNEQFF
j_gene: TRBJ2-7; d_gene: TRBD2; abundance: NA; v_gene: TRBV30; CDR3nt: TGTGCCTGGAGTGTATCGCCCAGCGGGATAAAGAACGAGCAGTACTTC; CDR3aa: CAWSVSPSGIKNEQYF
j_gene: TRBJ2-7; d_gene: NA; abundance: few; v_gene: TRBV7-7; CDR3nt: TGTGCTAGCAGCTTAGAGAGAGGGAACGAGCAGTACTTC; CDR3aa: CASSLERGNEQYF
j_gene: TRBJ1-5; d_gene: TRBD1; abundance: NA; v_gene: TRBV29-1; CDR3nt: TGCAGCGTTGGTCAGGGGGCCCAGCCCCAGCATTTT; CDR3aa: CSVGQGAQPQHF
j_gene: TRBJ2-5; d_gene: NA; abundance: NA; v_gene: TRBV7-2; CDR3nt: TGTGCCAGCAGCCCCGAGGTCGCTGAAGACCAGTACTTC; CDR3aa: CASSPEVAEDQYF
j_gene: TRBJ1-2; d_gene: TRBD1; abundance: NA; v_gene: TRBV15; CDR3nt: TGTGCCACCAGCACCGGGACAGCGAGAGTCTATGGCTACACCTTC; CDR3aa: CATSTGTARVYGYTF
j_gene: TRBJ1-1; d_gene: NA; abundance: once; v_gene: TRBV10-1; CDR3nt: TGCGCCAGCAGCCCCGAGACAGGGAACACTGAAGCTTTCTTT; CDR3aa: CASSPETGNTEAFF
j_gene: TRBJ2-4; d_gene: TRBD1; abundance: NA; v_gene: TRBV5-5; CDR3nt: TGTGCCAGCAGTCCACAGGGGAACATTCAGTACTTC; CDR3aa: CASSPQGNIQYF
j_gene: TRBJ1-5; d_gene: NA; abundance: NA; v_gene: TRBV7-8; CDR3nt: TGTGCCAGCAGCCTTGTCGGGGTGATTCAGCCCCAGCATTTT; CDR3aa: CASSLVGVIQPQHF
j_gene: TRBJ2-7; d_gene: NA; abundance: NA; v_gene: TRBV18; CDR3nt: TGTGCCAGCTCCCCTGGCGACAGTTCCTACGAGCAGTACTTC; CDR3aa: CASSPGDSSYEQYF
j_gene: TRBJ2-7; d_gene: NA; abundance: NA; v_gene: TRBV11-3; CDR3nt: TGTGCCAGCAGCTTAGCCGACGGAGCCTACGAGCAGTACTTC; CDR3aa: CASSLADGAYEQYF
j_gene: TRBJ1-2; d_gene: NA; abundance: NA; v_gene: TRBV27; CDR3nt: TGTGCCAGCAGGGTGTTAGGAGGGGAACACTATGGCTACACCTTC; CDR3aa: CASRVLGGEHYGYTF
j_gene: TRBJ2-3; d_gene: NA; abundance: NA; v_gene: TRBV6-4; CDR3nt: TGTGCCAGCAGTGACTCCAACAGGGACACAGATACGCAGTATTTT; CDR3aa: CASSDSNRDTDTQYF
j_gene: TRBJ1-4; d_gene: TRBD1; abundance: NA; v_gene: TRBV7-9; CDR3nt: TGTGCCAGCAGCTTAGGACAGGGGAGTGGAAAACTGTTTTTT; CDR3aa: CASSLGQGSGKLFF
j_gene: TRBJ1-1; d_gene: TRBD1; abundance: NA; v_gene: TRBV5-1; CDR3nt: TGCGCCAGCAGCTTGGCCGGGACAGGGGCCACTGAAGCTTTCTTT; CDR3aa: CASSLAGTGATEAFF
j_gene: TRBJ1-2; d_gene: NA; abundance: NA; v_gene: TRBV7-2; CDR3nt: TGTGCCAGCAGCTTTGGAGCTAACTATGGCTACACCTTC; CDR3aa: CASSFGANYGYTF
j_gene: TRBJ2-7; d_gene: NA; abundance: NA; v_gene: TRBV7-9; CDR3nt: TGTGCCAGCAGCTTAGAAATCGGGGGGCGAGACGAGCAGTACTTC; CDR3aa: CASSLEIGGRDEQYF
j_gene: TRBJ2-6; d_gene: NA; abundance: NA; v_gene: TRBV4-3; CDR3nt: TGCGCCAGCAGCCAAGATCGCAGGGGATCCTTCTCTGGGGCCAACGTCCTGACTTTC; CDR3aa: CASSQDRRGSFSGANVLTF